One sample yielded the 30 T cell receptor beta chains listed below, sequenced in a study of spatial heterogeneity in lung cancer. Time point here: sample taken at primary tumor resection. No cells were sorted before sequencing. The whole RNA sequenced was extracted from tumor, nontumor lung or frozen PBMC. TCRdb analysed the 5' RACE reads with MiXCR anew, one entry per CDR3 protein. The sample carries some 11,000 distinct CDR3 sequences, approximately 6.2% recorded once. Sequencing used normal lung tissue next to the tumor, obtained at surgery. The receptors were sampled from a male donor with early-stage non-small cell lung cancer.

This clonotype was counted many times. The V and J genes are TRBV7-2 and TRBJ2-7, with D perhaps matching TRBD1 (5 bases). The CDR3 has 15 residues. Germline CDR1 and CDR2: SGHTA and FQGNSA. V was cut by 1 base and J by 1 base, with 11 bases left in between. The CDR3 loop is CASSLDLQGSYEQYF. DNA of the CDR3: TGTGCCAGCAGCTTAGACCTCCAGGGTTCCTACGAGCAGTACTTC.

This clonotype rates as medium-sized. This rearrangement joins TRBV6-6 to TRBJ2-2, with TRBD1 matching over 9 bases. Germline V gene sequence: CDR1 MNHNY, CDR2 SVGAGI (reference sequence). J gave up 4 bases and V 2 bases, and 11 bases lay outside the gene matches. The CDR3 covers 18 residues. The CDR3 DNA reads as TGTGCCAGCAGTTACCCCGCCAGACAGGGGGTAGCCACCGGGGAGCTGTTTTTT. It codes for CASSYPARQGVATGELFF.

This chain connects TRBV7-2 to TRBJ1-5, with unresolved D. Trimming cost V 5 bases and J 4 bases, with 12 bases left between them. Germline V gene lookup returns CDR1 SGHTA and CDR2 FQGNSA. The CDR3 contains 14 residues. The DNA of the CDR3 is TGTGCCAGCAGCGCCGGCAGCCCTAATCAGCCCCAGCATTTT. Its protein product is CASSAGSPNQPQHF.

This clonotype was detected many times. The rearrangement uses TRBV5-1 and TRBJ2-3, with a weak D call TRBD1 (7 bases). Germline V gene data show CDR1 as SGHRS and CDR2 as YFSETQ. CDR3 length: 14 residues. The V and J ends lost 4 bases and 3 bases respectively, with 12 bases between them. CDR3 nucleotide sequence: TGCGCCAGCAGCGGGGGGACAGCTACAGATACGCAGTATTTT. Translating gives CASSGGTATDTQYF.

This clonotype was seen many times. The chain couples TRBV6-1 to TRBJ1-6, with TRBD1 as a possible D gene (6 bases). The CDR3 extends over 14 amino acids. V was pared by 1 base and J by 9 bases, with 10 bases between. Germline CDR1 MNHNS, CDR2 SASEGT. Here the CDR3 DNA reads TGTGCCAGCAGTGAAGTAGGGGGGTCTTCACCCCTCCACTTT. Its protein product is CASSEVGGSSPLHF.

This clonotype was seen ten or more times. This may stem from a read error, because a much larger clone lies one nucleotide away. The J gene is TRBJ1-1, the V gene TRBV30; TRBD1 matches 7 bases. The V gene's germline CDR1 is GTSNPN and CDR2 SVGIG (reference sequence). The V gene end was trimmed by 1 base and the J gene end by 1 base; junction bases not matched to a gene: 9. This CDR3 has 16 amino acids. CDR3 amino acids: CAWSGAGTEANTEAFF. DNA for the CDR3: TGTGCCTGGAGTGGGGCGGGGACAGAGGCGAACACTGAAGCTTTCTTT.

CDR3 in amino acids: CASSYSMTASSGNTIYF. The CDR3 region has the DNA TGTGCCAGCAGTTACTCGATGACAGCGAGCTCTGGAAACACCATATATTTT. This sequence joins TRBV6-5 and TRBJ1-3; D possibly corresponds to TRBD1 (5 bases). V was trimmed by 0 bases and J by 0 bases, leaving 12 bases between them. Germline V gives CDR1 MNHEY, CDR2 SVGAGI. The CDR3 length is 17 residues.

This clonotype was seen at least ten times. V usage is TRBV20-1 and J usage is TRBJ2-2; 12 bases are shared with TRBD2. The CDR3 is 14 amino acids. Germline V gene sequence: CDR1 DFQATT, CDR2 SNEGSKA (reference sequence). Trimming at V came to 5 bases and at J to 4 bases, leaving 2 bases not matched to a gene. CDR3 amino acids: CSAQTSGSTGELFF. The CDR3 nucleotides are TGCAGTGCTCAGACTAGCGGGAGCACCGGGGAGCTGTTTTTT.

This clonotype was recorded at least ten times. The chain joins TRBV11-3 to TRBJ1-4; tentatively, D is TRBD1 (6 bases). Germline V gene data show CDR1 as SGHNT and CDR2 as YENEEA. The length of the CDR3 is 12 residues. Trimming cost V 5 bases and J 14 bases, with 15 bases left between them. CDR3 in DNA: TGTGCCAGCAGCACTCCGAAGGGGGGGCTGTTTTTT. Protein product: CASSTPKGGLFF. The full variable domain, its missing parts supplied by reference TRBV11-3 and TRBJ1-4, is EAGVVQSPRYKIIEKKQPVAFWCNPISGHNTLYWYLQNLGQGPELLIRYENEEAVDDSQLPKDRFSAERLKGVDSTLKIQPAELGDSAVYLCASSTPKGGLFFGSGTQLSVL.

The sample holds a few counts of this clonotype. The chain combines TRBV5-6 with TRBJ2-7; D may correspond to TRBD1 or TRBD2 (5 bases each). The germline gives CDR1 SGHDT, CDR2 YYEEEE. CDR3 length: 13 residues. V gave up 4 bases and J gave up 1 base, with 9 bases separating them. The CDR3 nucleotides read TGTGCCAGCAGCAAGGGACGATCCTACGAGCAGTACTTC. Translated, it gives CASSKGRSYEQYF. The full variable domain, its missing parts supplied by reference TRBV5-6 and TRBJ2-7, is DAGVTQSPTHLIKTRGQQVTLRCSPKSGHDTVSWYQQALGQGPQFIFQYYEEEERQRGNFPDRFSGHQFPNYSSELNVNALLLGDSALYLCASSKGRSYEQYFGPGTRLTVT.

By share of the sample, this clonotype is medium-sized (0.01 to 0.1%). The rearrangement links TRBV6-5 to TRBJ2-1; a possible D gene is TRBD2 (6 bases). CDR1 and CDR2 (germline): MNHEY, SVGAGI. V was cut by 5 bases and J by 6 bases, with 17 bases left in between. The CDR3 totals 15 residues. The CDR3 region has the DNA TGTGCCAGCAGTAAGCAGGGAGGATGGGGCAATGAGCAGTTCTTC. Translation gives CASSKQGGWGNEQFF.

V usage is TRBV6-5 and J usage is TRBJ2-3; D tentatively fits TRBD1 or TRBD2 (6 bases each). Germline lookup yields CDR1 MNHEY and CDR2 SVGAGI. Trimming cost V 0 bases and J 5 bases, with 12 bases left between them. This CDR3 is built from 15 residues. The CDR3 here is CASSYSSRGGDTQYF. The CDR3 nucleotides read TGTGCCAGCAGTTACTCGAGCAGGGGAGGAGATACGCAGTATTTT.

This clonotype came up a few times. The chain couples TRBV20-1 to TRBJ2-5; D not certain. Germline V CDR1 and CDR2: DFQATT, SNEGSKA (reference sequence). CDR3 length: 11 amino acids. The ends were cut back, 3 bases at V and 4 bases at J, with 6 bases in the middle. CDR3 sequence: CSARVGETQYF. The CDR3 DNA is TGCAGTGCTAGGGTAGGAGAGACCCAGTACTTC.

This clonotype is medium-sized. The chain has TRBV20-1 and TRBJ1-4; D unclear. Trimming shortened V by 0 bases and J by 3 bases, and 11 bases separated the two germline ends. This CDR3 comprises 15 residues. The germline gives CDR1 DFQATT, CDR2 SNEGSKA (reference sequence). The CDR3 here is CSARDLRESNEKLFF. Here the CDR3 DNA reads TGCAGTGCTAGAGATCTGAGAGAATCTAATGAAAAACTGTTTTTT.

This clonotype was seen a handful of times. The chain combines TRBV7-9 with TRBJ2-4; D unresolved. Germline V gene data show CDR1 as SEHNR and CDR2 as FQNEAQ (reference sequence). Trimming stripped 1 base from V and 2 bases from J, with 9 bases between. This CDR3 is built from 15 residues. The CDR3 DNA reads TGTGCCAGCAGCTTAGGGCAGAGGACCAAAAACATTCAGTACTTC. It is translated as CASSLGQRTKNIQYF.

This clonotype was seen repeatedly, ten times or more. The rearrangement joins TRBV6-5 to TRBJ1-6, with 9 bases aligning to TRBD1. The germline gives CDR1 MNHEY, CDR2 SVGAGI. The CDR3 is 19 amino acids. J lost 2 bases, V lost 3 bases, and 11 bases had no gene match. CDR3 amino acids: CASSYKGTGNSAYNSPLHF. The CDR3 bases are TGTGCCAGCAGTTATAAGGGGACAGGGAATAGCGCCTATAATTCACCCCTCCACTTT.

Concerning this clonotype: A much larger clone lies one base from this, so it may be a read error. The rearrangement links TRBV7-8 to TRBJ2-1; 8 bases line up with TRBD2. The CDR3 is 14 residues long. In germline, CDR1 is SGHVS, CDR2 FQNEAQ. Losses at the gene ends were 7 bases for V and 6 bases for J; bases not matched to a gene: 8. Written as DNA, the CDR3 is TGTGCCAGCATCCCCGGGGGGGTGTCCAATGAGCAGTTCTTC. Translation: CASIPGGVSNEQFF.

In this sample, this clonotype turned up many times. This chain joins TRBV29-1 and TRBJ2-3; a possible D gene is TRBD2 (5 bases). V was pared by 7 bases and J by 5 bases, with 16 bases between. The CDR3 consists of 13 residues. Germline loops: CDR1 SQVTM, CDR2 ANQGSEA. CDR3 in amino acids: CSACSTTGDTQYF. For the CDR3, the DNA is TGCAGCGCCTGCTCGACTACGGGAGATACGCAGTATTTT.

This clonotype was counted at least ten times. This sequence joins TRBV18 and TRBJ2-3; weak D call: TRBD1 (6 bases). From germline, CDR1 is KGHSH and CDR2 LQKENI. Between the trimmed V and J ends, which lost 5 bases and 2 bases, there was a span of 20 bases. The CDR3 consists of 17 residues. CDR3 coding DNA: TGTGCCAGCTCAGCACTACAGGGAAGACGGTACACAGATACGCAGTATTTT. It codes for CASSALQGRRYTDTQYF. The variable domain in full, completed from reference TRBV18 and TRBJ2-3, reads NAGVMQNPRHLVRRRGQEARLRCSPMKGHSHVYWYRQLPEEGLKFMVYLQKENIIDESGMPKERFSAEFPKEGPSILRIQQVVRGDSAAYFCASSALQGRRYTDTQYFGPGTRLTVL.

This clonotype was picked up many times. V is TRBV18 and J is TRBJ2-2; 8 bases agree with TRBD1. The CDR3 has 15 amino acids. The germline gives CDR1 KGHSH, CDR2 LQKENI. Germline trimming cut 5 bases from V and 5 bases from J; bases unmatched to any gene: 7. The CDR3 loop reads CASSSSGGRTGELFF. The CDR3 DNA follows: TGTGCCAGCTCATCCTCAGGGGGCAGGACCGGGGAGCTGTTTTTT.

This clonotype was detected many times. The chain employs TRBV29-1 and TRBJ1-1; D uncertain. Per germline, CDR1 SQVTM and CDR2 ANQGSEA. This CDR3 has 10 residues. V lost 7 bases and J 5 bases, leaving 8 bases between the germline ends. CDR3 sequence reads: CSALGTEAFF. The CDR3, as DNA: TGCAGCGCTTTAGGAACTGAAGCTTTCTTT.

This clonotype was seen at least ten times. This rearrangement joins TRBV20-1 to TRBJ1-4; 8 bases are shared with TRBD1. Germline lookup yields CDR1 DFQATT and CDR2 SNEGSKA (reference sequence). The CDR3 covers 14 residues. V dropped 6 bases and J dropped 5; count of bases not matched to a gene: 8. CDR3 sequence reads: CSAIRGPRNEKLFF. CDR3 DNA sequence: TGCAGTGCCATCAGGGGGCCAAGAAATGAAAAACTGTTTTTT.

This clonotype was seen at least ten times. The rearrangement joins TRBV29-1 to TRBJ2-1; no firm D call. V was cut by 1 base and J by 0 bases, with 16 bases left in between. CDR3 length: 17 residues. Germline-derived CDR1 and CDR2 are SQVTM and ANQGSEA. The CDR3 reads CSVEGLVDGSSYNEQFF. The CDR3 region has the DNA TGCAGCGTTGAAGGGCTAGTAGACGGTAGCTCCTACAATGAGCAGTTCTTC.

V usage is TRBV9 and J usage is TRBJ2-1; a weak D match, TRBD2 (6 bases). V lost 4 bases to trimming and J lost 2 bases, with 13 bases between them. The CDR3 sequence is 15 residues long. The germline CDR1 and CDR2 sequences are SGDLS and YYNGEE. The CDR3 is CASSLTSPPYNEQFF. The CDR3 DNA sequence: TGTGCCAGCAGCCTGACTAGTCCCCCCTACAATGAGCAGTTCTTC.

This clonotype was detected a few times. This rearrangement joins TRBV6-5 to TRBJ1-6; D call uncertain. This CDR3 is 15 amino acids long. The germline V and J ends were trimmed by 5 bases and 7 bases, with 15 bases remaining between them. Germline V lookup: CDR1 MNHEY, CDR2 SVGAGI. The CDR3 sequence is CASSPVPPVNSPLHF. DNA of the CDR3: TGTGCCAGCAGTCCCGTACCCCCCGTAAATTCACCCCTCCACTTT.

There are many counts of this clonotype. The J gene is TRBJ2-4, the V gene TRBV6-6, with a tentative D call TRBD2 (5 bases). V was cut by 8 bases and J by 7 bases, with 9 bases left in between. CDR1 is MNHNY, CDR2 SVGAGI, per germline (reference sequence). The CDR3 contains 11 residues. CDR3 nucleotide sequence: TGTGCCAGCTCCATAGCGAACATTCAGTACTTC. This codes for CASSIANIQYF.

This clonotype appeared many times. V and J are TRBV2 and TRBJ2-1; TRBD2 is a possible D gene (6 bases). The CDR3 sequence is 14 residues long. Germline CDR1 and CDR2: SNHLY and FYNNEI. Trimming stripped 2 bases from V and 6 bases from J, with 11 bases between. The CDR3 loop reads CASSEWGLGNEQFF. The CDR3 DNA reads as TGTGCCAGCAGTGAATGGGGACTGGGCAATGAGCAGTTCTTC.

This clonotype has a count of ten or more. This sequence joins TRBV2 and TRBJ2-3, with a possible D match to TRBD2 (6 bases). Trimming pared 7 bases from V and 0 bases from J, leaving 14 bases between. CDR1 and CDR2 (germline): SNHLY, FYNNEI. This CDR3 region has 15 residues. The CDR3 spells CASTPPGLSTDTQYF. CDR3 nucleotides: TGTGCCAGCACCCCCCCGGGACTTAGCACAGATACGCAGTATTTT. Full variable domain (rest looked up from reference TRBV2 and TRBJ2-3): EPEVTQTPSHQVTQMGQEVILRCVPISNHLYFYWYRQILGQKVEFLVSFYNNEISEKSEIFDDQFSVERPDGSNFTLKIRSTKLEDSAMYFCASTPPGLSTDTQYFGPGTRLTVL.

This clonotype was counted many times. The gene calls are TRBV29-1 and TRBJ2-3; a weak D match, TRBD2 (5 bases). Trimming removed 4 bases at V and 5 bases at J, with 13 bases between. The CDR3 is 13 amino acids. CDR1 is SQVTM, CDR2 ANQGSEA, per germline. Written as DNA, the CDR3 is TGCAGCGTTGCTCTAGGGAGAATAGATACGCAGTATTTT. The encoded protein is CSVALGRIDTQYF.

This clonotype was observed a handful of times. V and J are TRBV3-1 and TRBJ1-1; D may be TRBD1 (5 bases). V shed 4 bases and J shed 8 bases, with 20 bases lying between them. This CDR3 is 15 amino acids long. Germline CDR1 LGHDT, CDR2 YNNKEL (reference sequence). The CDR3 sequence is CASSLGVAATGEAFF. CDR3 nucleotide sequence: TGTGCCAGCAGCCTGGGGGTGGCAGCAACGGGCGAAGCTTTCTTT.